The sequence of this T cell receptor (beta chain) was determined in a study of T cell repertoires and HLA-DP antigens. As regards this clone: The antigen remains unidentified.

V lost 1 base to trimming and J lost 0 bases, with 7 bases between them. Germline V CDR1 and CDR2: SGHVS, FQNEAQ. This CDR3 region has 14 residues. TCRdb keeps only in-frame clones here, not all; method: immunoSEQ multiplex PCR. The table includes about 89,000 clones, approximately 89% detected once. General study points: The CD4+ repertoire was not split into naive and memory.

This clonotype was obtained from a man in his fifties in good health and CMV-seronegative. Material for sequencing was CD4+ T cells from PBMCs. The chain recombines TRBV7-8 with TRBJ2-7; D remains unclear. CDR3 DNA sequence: TGTGCCAGCAGCTTAGTGGCAGTCTCCTACGAGCAGTACTTC. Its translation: CASSLVAVSYEQYF.